These T cell receptor gamma chains were read from a single sample in a study of intestinal T cells in coeliac disease. With CATT, TCRdb re-called clones from the multiplex PCR reads. This table has 450 to 700 gamma-chain clones, about 48% appearing once. The sequencing sample was made of a duodenal biopsy. The receptors were sampled from a human donor who served as a control with a normal duodenal biopsy, not a healthy volunteer. CDR3s include the opening cysteine and the closing phenylalanine or tryptophan. The order of the fields is J gene, clone size, V gene, CDR3 DNA, CDR3 protein. Expanded clones get a size class; other rows say once, few or many, or leave the size out.

J gene: TRGJP1
clone size: large
V gene: TRGV2
CDR3 DNA: TGTGCCACCTGGGACGGGCTAATATTATACACTGGTTGGTTCAAGATATTT
CDR3 protein: CATWDGLILYTGWFKIF

J gene: TRGJ1/TRGJ2
clone size: NA
V gene: TRGV10
CDR3 DNA: TGTGCTGCGTGGGATTATTCTCTGTTTAAGAAACTCTTT
CDR3 protein: CAAWDYSLFKKLF

J gene: TRGJ1/TRGJ2
clone size: NA
V gene: TRGV2
CDR3 DNA: TGTGCCACCTGGGACGGAGGGAAACTCTTT
CDR3 protein: CATWDGGKLF

J gene: TRGJP2
clone size: NA
V gene: TRGV2
CDR3 DNA: TGTGCCCACCTGGGACGGCGGGGGGGTGATTGGATCAAGACGTTT
CDR3 protein: CAHLGRRGGDWIKTF

J gene: TRGJ1/TRGJ2
clone size: NA
V gene: TRGV4
CDR3 DNA: TGTGCCACCTGGGATGGGGGAATTTATTATAAGAAACTCTTT
CDR3 protein: CATWDGGIYYKKLF

J gene: TRGJP2
clone size: NA
V gene: TRGV2
CDR3 DNA: TGTGCCGCCTGGGGACGGGGCGCTGATAGTAGTGATTGGATCAAGACGTTT
CDR3 protein: CAAWGRGADSSDWIKTF

J gene: TRGJP1
clone size: large
V gene: TRGV10
CDR3 DNA: TGTGCTGCGTGGGGGCCTGATACCACTGGTTGGTTCAAGATATTT
CDR3 protein: CAAWGPDTTGWFKIF

J gene: TRGJ1/TRGJ2
clone size: NA
V gene: TRGV3
CDR3 DNA: TGTGCCACCTGGGACAGGCTACCTCCATATAAGAAACTCTTT
CDR3 protein: CATWDRLPPYKKLF

J gene: TRGJ1/TRGJ2
clone size: NA
V gene: TRGV10
CDR3 DNA: TGTGCTGCGTGGATCGAGCATTATTATAAGAAACTCTTT
CDR3 protein: CAAWIEHYYKKLF

J gene: TRGJ1/TRGJ2
clone size: few
V gene: TRGV10
CDR3 DNA: TGTGCTGCGTGGGATTATTATAAGAAACTCTTT
CDR3 protein: CAAWDYYKKLF

J gene: TRGJ1/TRGJ2
clone size: NA
V gene: TRGV2
CDR3 DNA: TGTGCCACCTGGACGGGCCGGTATTATTATAAGAAACTCTTT
CDR3 protein: CATWTGRYYYKKLF

J gene: TRGJ1/TRGJ2
clone size: NA
V gene: TRGV9
CDR3 DNA: TGTGCTTGTGGGAGGGGCCGTTATAAGAAACTCTTT
CDR3 protein: CACGRGRYKKLF

J gene: TRGJP1
clone size: NA
V gene: TRGV9
CDR3 DNA: TGTGCCTTGTGGGTAGGACTTGGTTGGTTCAAGATATTT
CDR3 protein: CALWVGLGWFKIF

J gene: TRGJ1/TRGJ2
clone size: few
V gene: TRGV4
CDR3 DNA: TGTGCACCTGGGAATTATTATAAGAAACTCTTT
CDR3 protein: CAPGNYYKKLF

J gene: TRGJ1/TRGJ2
clone size: few
V gene: TRGV8
CDR3 DNA: TGTGCCACCCCATTGCAGAAACTCTTT
CDR3 protein: CATPLQKLF

J gene: TRGJP1
clone size: few
V gene: TRGV10
CDR3 DNA: TGTGCTGCGTGCGAAATACCACTTGGTTGGTTTAAGATATTT
CDR3 protein: CAACEIPLGWFKIF

J gene: TRGJ1/TRGJ2
clone size: NA
V gene: TRGV8
CDR3 DNA: TGTGCACCTGGGATAGGGTGGTATTATAAGAAACTCTTT
CDR3 protein: CAPGIGWYYKKLF

J gene: TRGJ1/TRGJ2
clone size: NA
V gene: TRGV3
CDR3 DNA: TGTGCCACCTGGGACAGCCTTTGCTCTTCTCATTATTATAAGAAACTCTTT
CDR3 protein: CATWDSLCSSHYYKKLF

J gene: TRGJP1
clone size: NA
V gene: TRGV10
CDR3 DNA: TGTGCTGCGTGGGATTATCCCACCCTAGTAGTGTTCAAGATATTT
CDR3 protein: CAAWDYPTLVVFKIF

J gene: TRGJ1/TRGJ2
clone size: few
V gene: TRGV10
CDR3 DNA: TGTGCTGCGTGCCAAGGTTTAGGGATAAAGAAACTCTTT
CDR3 protein: CAACQGLGIKKLF

J gene: TRGJ1/TRGJ2
clone size: NA
V gene: TRGV8
CDR3 DNA: TGTGCCACCTGGGATGGGGAGAGAAACCTCTTT
CDR3 protein: CATWDGERNLF

J gene: TRGJ1/TRGJ2
clone size: NA
V gene: TRGV10
CDR3 DNA: TGTGCTGCGTGGACCCAGGCCCAATATTATAAGAAACTCTTT
CDR3 protein: CAAWTQAQYYKKLF

J gene: TRGJP1
clone size: NA
V gene: TRGV5
CDR3 DNA: TGTGCCACCTGGGACAAGATCCTGCGGGATTGGTTCAAGATATTT
CDR3 protein: CATWDKILRDWFKIF

J gene: TRGJ1/TRGJ2
clone size: NA
V gene: TRGV10
CDR3 DNA: TGTGCTGGCCGTGGGACCCAGGCCCAATATTATAAGAAACTCTTT
CDR3 protein: CAGRGTQAQYYKKLF

J gene: TRGJP1
clone size: hyperexpanded
V gene: TRGV4
CDR3 DNA: TGTGCCACCTGGGATGGGGTTACCACTGGTTGGTTCAAGATATTT
CDR3 protein: CATWDGVTTGWFKIF

J gene: TRGJP1
clone size: once
V gene: TRGV10
CDR3 DNA: TGTGCTGCGTGGGATTCGCAGGGTTGGTTCAAGATATTT
CDR3 protein: CAAWDSQGWFKIF

J gene: TRGJP1
clone size: few
V gene: TRGV10
CDR3 DNA: TGTGCTGCGTGGGATCCTACCACTGGTTGGTTCAAGATATTT
CDR3 protein: CAAWDPTTGWFKIF

J gene: TRGJ1/TRGJ2
clone size: once
V gene: TRGV3
CDR3 DNA: TGTGCACCTGGGACAGGCTACCTCCATTATAAGAAACTCTTT
CDR3 protein: CAPGTGYLHYKKLF